This passage covers 25 T cell receptor beta chains from one sample sequenced in a study of control samples from healthy donors and cancer patients (dated by TCRdb to 2018 to 2021). The library was built by means of the immunoSEQ multiplex PCR assay. The immuneACCESS repertoire file appears here via TCRdb, limited to in-frame rearrangements. These files lack a portion of the clones; in checked studies, under half of the deficit traces to unresolved V genes, and the cause of the others is not known. The table for this sample lists around 120,000 clones; around 89% of them were counted only once. The ten largest clonotypes hold less than 1.5% of the sample. Sequenced sample: PBMCs. The receptors derive from a woman aged 45 to 65 with colorectal cancer.

The V call is TRBV2, the J call TRBJ2-5, with unresolved D. Germline lookup yields CDR1 SNHLY and CDR2 FYNNEI. The CDR3 totals 13 residues. V was pared by 9 bases and J by 2 bases, with 13 bases between. CDR3 region: CASIRTRQETQYF. CDR3 nucleotides: TGTGCCAGTATAAGGACCAGACAAGAGACCCAGTACTTC.

The chain has TRBV10-2 and TRBJ2-2; D uncertain. The V end was cut by 2 bases, the J end by 7 bases, with 5 bases between. The CDR3 is made up of 12 amino acids. Germline CDR1 and CDR2: WSHSY and SAAADI. CDR3 protein: CASSEDVGELFF. The CDR3 DNA reads TGCGCCAGCAGTGAGGACGTCGGGGAGCTGTTTTTT.

The chain couples TRBV7-2 to TRBJ1-2; possibly TRBD1 for D (5 bases). With 5 bases removed from V and 4 bases from J, the gap between germline ends came to 20 bases. Germline-derived CDR1 and CDR2 are SGHTA and FQGNSA. This CDR3 is 16 amino acids long. The CDR3 nucleotides read TGTGCCAGCAGCGGGGACCGCGTTGGCCAGGGCTATGGCTACACCTTC. Amino acid sequence: CASSGDRVGQGYGYTF.

This chain connects TRBV28 to TRBJ1-5; D remains ambiguous. The length of the CDR3 is 15 residues. Germline V lookup: CDR1 MDHEN, CDR2 SYDVKM. Trimming cost V 1 base and J 7 bases, with 14 bases left between them. CDR3 DNA: TGTGCCAGCAGTTTATTTGGGCAGGTCGGGCAGCCCCAGCATTTT. Protein: CASSLFGQVGQPQHF. The full variable domain, rest sourced from reference TRBV28 and TRBJ1-5, is DVKVTQSSRYLVKRTGEKVFLECVQDMDHENMFWYRQDPGLGLRLIYFSYDVKMKEKGDIPEGYSVSREKKERFSLILESASTNQTSMYLCASSLFGQVGQPQHFGDGTRLSIL.

The CDR3 protein is CASSPEGAGGQFF. CDR3 in DNA: TGTGCCAGCAGCCCCGAGGGGGCGGGAGGGCAGTTCTTC. This sequence joins TRBV3-1 (or the pseudogene TRBV3-2) and TRBJ2-1; TRBD2 might be the D (8 bases). There are 13 residues in the CDR3. Trimming cost V 4 bases and J 12 bases, with 16 bases left between them. Germline V gives CDR1 LGHDT, CDR2 YNNKEL (reference sequence).

The chain is built from TRBV19 and TRBJ2-2; 8 bases agree with TRBD1. V was pared by 9 bases and J by 1 base, with 4 bases of the junction left unmatched. Germline loops: CDR1 LNHDA, CDR2 SQIVND (reference sequence). The CDR3 covers 14 residues. CDR3 loop: CASSDRGNTGELFF. The CDR3 DNA is TGTGCCAGCAGTGACAGGGGGAACACCGGGGAGCTGTTTTTT. The complete variable domain, with remaining parts taken from reference TRBV19 and TRBJ2-2, reads DGGITQSPKYLFRKEGQNVTLSCEQNLNHDAMYWYRQDPGQGLRLIYYSQIVNDFQKGDIAEGYSVSREKKESFPLTVTSAQKNPTAFYLCASSDRGNTGELFFGEGSRLTVL.

This chain links TRBV13 with TRBJ1-3, with D possibly TRBD1 on 6 matching bases. With 2 bases removed from V and 3 bases from J, the gap between germline ends came to 14 bases. The CDR3 extends over 16 amino acids. CDR1 is PRHDT and CDR2 is FYEKMQ in the germline V gene (reference sequence). Written as DNA, the CDR3 is TGTGCCAGCAGCTTACGCCGGGGGCGAATTGGAAACACCATATATTTT. Translation: CASSLRRGRIGNTIYF. The full variable domain, completed using reference TRBV13 and TRBJ1-3, is AAGVIQSPRHLIKEKRETATLKCYPIPRHDTVYWYQQGPGQDPQFLISFYEKMQSDKGSIPDRFSAQQFSDYHSELNMSSLELGDSALYFCASSLRRGRIGNTIYFGEGSWLTVV.

This chain joins TRBV27 and TRBJ2-5; D possibly corresponds to TRBD1 (6 bases). V was cut by 6 bases and J by 1 base, with 21 bases left in between. The germline V gene has CDR1 MNHEY and CDR2 SMNVEV (reference sequence). CDR3 size: 17 residues. Here the CDR3 DNA reads TGTGCCAGCAGGACGACCCAGACAGGCTGGGGCCAAGAGACCCAGTACTTC. It is translated as CASRTTQTGWGQETQYF.

This chain links TRBV18 with TRBJ2-2, with 7 positions matching TRBD1. Per the germline V gene, CDR1 is KGHSH and CDR2 is LQKENI. The V segment lost 0 bases and the J segment 0 bases; nucleotides outside the gene matches: 10. CDR3 size: 19 residues. CDR3 bases: TGTGCCAGCTCACCACCGGGGACAGTTAATACTCCGAACACCGGGGAGCTGTTTTTT. Amino acids: CASSPPGTVNTPNTGELFF.

V gene TRBV28 combines with J gene TRBJ2-6; 9 bases fit TRBD1. Germline V gives CDR1 MDHEN, CDR2 SYDVKM. After removal of 5 bases from V and 0 bases from J, the junction contained 8 bases not matched to a gene. The CDR3 runs to 18 residues. CDR3 residues: CASSRRDRDVSGANVLTF. The CDR3 DNA reads TGTGCCAGCAGTCGCCGGGACAGGGATGTCTCTGGGGCCAACGTCCTGACTTTC.

V and J are TRBV19 and TRBJ2-5, with 9 bases matching TRBD2. The CDR3 has 14 residues. Germline-derived CDR1 and CDR2 are LNHDA and SQIVND (reference sequence). The V and J ends lost 5 bases and 5 bases, in that order; junction bases with no gene match: 6. The DNA for the CDR3 is TGTGCCAGTAGTGCCTCTAGCGGGACGGAGACCCAGTACTTC. Amino acids: CASSASSGTETQYF.

V is TRBV7-8 and J is TRBJ2-5; a possible D gene is TRBD2 (7 bases). The germline gives CDR1 SGHVS, CDR2 FQNEAQ. Trimming shortened V by 1 base and J by 5 bases, and 14 bases separated the two germline ends. The CDR3 sequence is 15 residues long. The CDR3 coding sequence is TGTGCCAGCAGCTTAGTCGGGGGGCGAACCGAGACCCAGTACTTC. As protein: CASSLVGGRTETQYF.

J is TRBJ2-2 and V is TRBV11-2; 8 bases are shared with TRBD1. The junction had 7 bases not matched to a gene; V was cut back by 5 bases and J by 2 bases. This CDR3 has 16 residues. CDR1 SGHAT and CDR2 FQNNGV come from the germline V gene. The CDR3 region is CASSPRQGPNTGELFF. The CDR3 DNA reads as TGTGCCAGCAGCCCGAGACAGGGGCCCAACACCGGGGAGCTGTTTTTT.

The rearrangement links TRBV9 to TRBJ2-7; possibly TRBD1 or TRBD2 for D (5 bases each). The CDR3 length is 14 residues. Germline CDR1 SGDLS, CDR2 YYNGEE. V was pared by 2 bases and J by 2 bases, with 11 bases between. In DNA, the CDR3 is TGTGCCAGCAGCGTGTCTGGGGACCCCTACGAGCAGTACTTC. This sequence encodes CASSVSGDPYEQYF.

The chain couples TRBV7-2 to TRBJ2-1; D perhaps matches TRBD1 (6 bases). CDR1 and CDR2 (germline): SGHTA, FQGNSA. V was pared by 10 bases and J by 4 bases, with 17 bases between. CDR3 length: 14 residues. The CDR3 protein is CATINRVAYNEQFF. The CDR3 coding sequence is TGTGCCACCATAAACAGGGTAGCTTACAATGAGCAGTTCTTC.

The rearrangement uses TRBV28 and TRBJ1-1, with D possibly being TRBD1 (5 bases). V lost 7 bases and J lost 4, with 16 bases in between. CDR1 and CDR2 from the germline V gene are MDHEN and SYDVKM. This CDR3 region has 14 residues. CDR3: CASTTVGVGTEAFF. In DNA form, the CDR3 reads TGTGCCAGCACCACGGTGGGGGTTGGCACTGAAGCTTTCTTT.

The chain couples TRBV28 to TRBJ2-7, with 8 bases that match TRBD2. The germline gives CDR1 MDHEN, CDR2 SYDVKM. Trimming at V came to 3 bases and at J to 0 bases, leaving 7 bases not matched to a gene. CDR3 length: 16 residues. In DNA form, the CDR3 reads TGTGCCAGCAGTTTCCCCCGGGGGGGCTCCTCCTACGAGCAGTACTTC. Amino acids: CASSFPRGGSSYEQYF.

V is TRBV6-5 and J is TRBJ1-6; D may be TRBD1 (6 bases). Trimming pared 0 bases from V and 13 bases from J, leaving 16 bases between. Germline V lookup: CDR1 MNHEY, CDR2 SVGAGI. CDR3 length: 15 residues. The CDR3 spells CASSYSGGQSNPLHF. The DNA of the CDR3 is TGTGCCAGCAGTTACTCGGGGGGCCAGTCGAACCCCCTCCACTTT.

This clone was observed a single time. This chain uses TRBV7-9 with TRBJ1-1, with D uncertain. This CDR3 has 12 amino acids. V was shortened by 4 bases and J by 4 bases, with 7 bases between the two germline ends. The germline V gene encodes CDR1 SEHNR and CDR2 FQNEAQ (reference sequence). The CDR3 DNA reads as TGTGCCAGCAGCTCCGTTAGCACTGAAGCTTTCTTT. Its translation is CASSSVSTEAFF.

This clone rates as medium-sized. The chain employs TRBV6-1 and TRBJ2-7; D possibly corresponds to TRBD2 (5 bases). The V gene's germline CDR1 is MNHNS and CDR2 SASEGT. The CDR3 is 15 amino acids. Trimming removed 0 bases at V and 0 bases at J, with 9 bases between. In DNA, the CDR3 is TGTGCCAGCAGTGAAGCGCTTGGGAGCTCCTACGAGCAGTACTTC. Translating it yields CASSEALGSSYEQYF.

V usage is TRBV28 and J usage is TRBJ2-1, with TRBD1 matching over 8 bases. Germline-derived CDR1 and CDR2 are MDHEN and SYDVKM. V lost 1 base and J lost 3; bases outside the gene matches: 11. CDR3 length equals 18 residues. DNA for the CDR3: TGTGCCAGCAGTTTATCGGGGGTGGGGACAGGCGGCTACAATGAGCAGTTCTTC. It codes for CASSLSGVGTGGYNEQFF.

V gene TRBV7-8 combines with J gene TRBJ2-1; D is possibly TRBD1 or TRBD2 (5 bases each). Trimming removed 0 bases at V and 3 bases at J, with 6 bases between. The CDR3 covers 14 residues. From germline, CDR1 is SGHVS and CDR2 FQNEAQ. CDR3 DNA: TGTGCCAGCAGCTTAGCGGGGGACTACAATGAGCAGTTCTTC. Translated, it gives CASSLAGDYNEQFF.

The chain couples TRBV9 to TRBJ2-2; tentatively, D is TRBD1 (6 bases). In germline, CDR1 is SGDLS, CDR2 YYNGEE. This CDR3 is 16 amino acids long. Trimming pared 4 bases from V and 8 bases from J, leaving 21 bases between. CDR3 residues: CASSPAGTPPAGELFF. CDR3 nucleotides: TGTGCCAGCAGCCCCGCCGGGACACCCCCCGCTGGGGAGCTGTTTTTT.

The V gene is TRBV7-2, the J gene TRBJ2-2; 11 nucleotides match TRBD2. V trimming: 3 bases; J trimming: 6 bases; junction bases outside the gene matches: 15. The CDR3 consists of 19 residues. CDR1 is SGHTA, CDR2 FQGNSA, per germline. The chain's CDR3 is CASSLRSRPSGRRSGELFF. The CDR3 DNA sequence: TGTGCCAGCAGCTTGAGGTCGCGACCTAGCGGGAGGAGATCCGGGGAGCTGTTTTTT. Full variable domain (rest looked up from reference TRBV7-2 and TRBJ2-2): GAGVSQSPSNKVTEKGKDVELRCDPISGHTALYWYRQSLGQGLEFLIYFQGNSAPDKSGLPSDRFSAERTGGSVSTLTIQRTQQEDSAVYLCASSLRSRPSGRRSGELFFGEGSRLTVL.

In DNA form, the CDR3 reads TGTGCCAGCAGTCAAACACAGCCCGGGACAGGGAACCAGCCCCAGCATTTT. Translated: CASSQTQPGTGNQPQHF. The chain employs TRBV28 and TRBJ1-5, with 9 positions matching TRBD1. CDR1 is MDHEN and CDR2 is SYDVKM in the germline V gene. The J segment lost 7 bases and the V segment lost 5 bases, leaving 15 bases of the junction unmatched. CDR3 size: 17 residues.